These 23 T cell receptor beta chains were all obtained from the same sample, sequenced in a study of shared T cell receptors in the human thymus. The data were produced by immunoSEQ multiplex PCR, yet TCRdb's version contains in-frame clones alone and is incomplete. The repertoire has about 710,000 clones, 80% to 90% of them found once; the top ten carry over 0.008%. The sample also formed part of further work on human thymus T cells.

The specimen sequenced was thymocytes. The receptor source for this set is a boy under three years old with a congenital heart defect.

The genes are TRBV30 and TRBJ1-5; 7 nucleotides line up with TRBD1. J lost 5 bases, V lost 0 bases, and 10 bases had no gene match. Germline CDR1 reads GTSNPN; CDR2 reads SVGIG (reference sequence). There are 16 residues in the CDR3. The CDR3 bases are TGTGCCTGGAGTGTTCCCTTCGACAGGGTTTATCAGCCCCAGCATTTT. Translated: CAWSVPFDRVYQPQHF.

V and J are TRBV5-4 and TRBJ2-2; 9 bases align to TRBD2. With 4 bases clipped from V and 1 base from J, the junction kept 8 bases outside the gene matches. Germline CDR1 SGHNT, CDR2 YYREEE (reference sequence). This CDR3 has 17 residues. CDR3 sequence (DNA): TGTGCCAGCAGCCCTTTCGGGACTAGCCAGAACACCGGGGAGCTGTTTTTT. This gives the protein CASSPFGTSQNTGELFF.

The chain has TRBV5-6 and TRBJ2-3, with D tentatively TRBD2 (6 bases). Per the germline V gene, CDR1 is SGHDT and CDR2 is YYEEEE. The CDR3 is 13 amino acids. V was cut by 6 bases and J by 10 bases, with 18 bases left in between. The CDR3: CASTGGSGTAQYF. The CDR3 region has the DNA TGTGCCAGCACTGGGGGGTCTGGGACGGCGCAGTATTTT.

The rearrangement joins TRBV11-2 to TRBJ1-1; D is ambiguous. The V gene's germline CDR1 is SGHAT and CDR2 FQNNGV. V was cut by 1 base and J by 4 bases, with 7 bases left in between. The length of the CDR3 is 13 residues. This CDR3 is CASSLVVLTEAFF. The CDR3 DNA reads as TGTGCCAGCAGCTTAGTAGTCCTCACTGAAGCTTTCTTT.

The chain combines TRBV28 with TRBJ2-7; weak D call: TRBD2 (5 bases). The germline V and J ends were trimmed by 10 bases and 2 bases, with 15 bases remaining between them. Germline V lookup: CDR1 MDHEN, CDR2 SYDVKM. The CDR3 is 13 residues long. CDR3 region: CATSCGETYEQYF. CDR3 DNA sequence: TGTGCCACCAGCTGTGGGGAGACCTACGAGCAGTACTTC.

A note on this clone: Within the sample, other DNA sequences also encode this same CDR3. The rearrangement uses TRBV5-6 and TRBJ2-7; no definite D call. V lost 7 bases and J lost 4, with 21 bases in between. Germline CDR1 SGHDT, CDR2 YYEEEE. The CDR3 covers 15 residues. The CDR3 loop reads CASRRAGTEKYEQYF. As DNA, the CDR3 is TGTGCCAGCCGCCGTGCCGGAACAGAAAAGTACGAGCAGTACTTC.

This rearrangement joins TRBV4-3 to TRBJ2-4; TRBD2 aligns across 7 bases. With 0 bases clipped from V and 3 bases from J, the junction kept 2 bases outside the gene matches. The CDR3 consists of 15 residues. Germline V gene sequence: CDR1 LGHNA, CDR2 YSLEER. The CDR3 sequence is CASSQEGGDKNIQYF. The CDR3 coding sequence is TGCGCCAGCAGCCAAGAGGGGGGGGACAAAAACATTCAGTACTTC.

The V and J genes are TRBV2 and TRBJ2-7; D uncertain. The CDR3 is 15 amino acids. From germline, CDR1 is SNHLY and CDR2 FYNNEI. V lost 4 bases and J lost 2, with 15 bases in between. As DNA, the CDR3 is TGTGCCAGCAGTGTGCGAACAGCTATCCCCTACGAGCAGTACTTC. This gives the protein CASSVRTAIPYEQYF.

The chain uses TRBV10-3 and TRBJ2-7; D might be TRBD2 (5 bases). Trimming shortened V by 2 bases and J by 0 bases, and 17 bases separated the two germline ends. This CDR3 contains 17 residues. Germline-derived CDR1 and CDR2 are ENHRY and SYGVKD. For the CDR3, the DNA is TGTGCCATCAGTGAGGGGCATAAGGCTGGGAGCTCCTACGAGCAGTACTTC. Translation: CAISEGHKAGSSYEQYF.

The rearrangement uses TRBV7-2 and TRBJ2-7; no clear D. Germline V lookup: CDR1 SGHTA, CDR2 FQGNSA. Trimming left V 2 bases short and J 3 bases short, with 11 bases between. The CDR3 is 14 amino acids. The CDR3: CASSLFPPGYEQYF. The CDR3 coding sequence is TGTGCCAGCAGCTTATTCCCTCCGGGCTACGAGCAGTACTTC. The full variable domain, completed using reference TRBV7-2 and TRBJ2-7, is GAGVSQSPSNKVTEKGKDVELRCDPISGHTALYWYRQSLGQGLEFLIYFQGNSAPDKSGLPSDRFSAERTGGSVSTLTIQRTQQEDSAVYLCASSLFPPGYEQYFGPGTRLTVT.

This clone was detected only once. The chain joins TRBV28 to TRBJ1-5; possibly TRBD1 for D (6 bases). Looked up from germline, CDR1 is MDHEN and CDR2 is SYDVKM. The CDR3 is 12 amino acids. Trimming took 4 bases from V and 9 from J, leaving 10 bases between them. CDR3 in amino acids: CASSSGERPQHF. Here the CDR3 DNA reads TGTGCCAGCAGTTCAGGGGAACGGCCCCAGCATTTT.

The chain recombines TRBV5-4 with TRBJ2-7; D gene ambiguous. CDR3 length equals 15 residues. Per germline, CDR1 SGHNT and CDR2 YYREEE (reference sequence). V lost 2 bases to trimming and J lost 0 bases, with 12 bases between them. CDR3 sequence reads: CASSLPTSGSYEQYF. CDR3 bases: TGTGCCAGCAGCTTACCGACCTCGGGCTCCTACGAGCAGTACTTC.

The chain employs TRBV6-1 and TRBJ1-6; TRBD1 aligns across 7 bases. Trimming took 4 bases from V and 10 from J; bases not matched to a gene: 16. CDR1 and CDR2 (germline): MNHNS, SASEGT. The CDR3 runs to 17 residues. The CDR3 DNA is TGTGCCAGCAGTGGAACCCCCTATGGACAGGATGGCTCACCCCTCCACTTT. Translating it yields CASSGTPYGQDGSPLHF.

This chain links TRBV25-1 with TRBJ2-3, with TRBD2 identical over 9 bases. The CDR3 has 17 residues. The junction had 8 bases not matched to a gene; V was cut back by 4 bases and J by 0 bases. CDR1 is MGHDK and CDR2 is SYGVNS in the germline V gene. CDR3 nucleotide sequence: TGTGCCAGCAGTGGTTGGACTAGCGCAACTAGCACAGATACGCAGTATTTT. The encoded protein is CASSGWTSATSTDTQYF. Combining the CDR3 with reference TRBV25-1 and TRBJ2-3 gives the whole variable domain EADIYQTPRYLVIGTGKKITLECSQTMGHDKMYWYQQDPGMELHLIHYSYGVNSTEKGDLSSESTVSRIRTEHFPLTLESARPSHTSQYLCASSGWTSATSTDTQYFGPGTRLTVL.

The chain links TRBV29-1 to TRBJ2-7; possibly TRBD2 for D (6 bases). The germline V and J ends were trimmed by 1 base and 3 bases, with 19 bases remaining between them. CDR3 size: 16 residues. In germline, CDR1 is SQVTM, CDR2 ANQGSEA. CDR3 nucleotides: TGCAGCGTTGAAGGGGAGGAGCGGAACGGGAACTACGAGCAGTACTTC. It translates to CSVEGEERNGNYEQYF.

This clone showed up just a few times. V is TRBV7-6 and J is TRBJ2-7; 16 positions agree with TRBD2. V trimming: 4 bases; J trimming: 0 bases; junction bases outside the gene matches: 9. The CDR3 is 19 amino acids. The germline V gene encodes CDR1 SGHVS and CDR2 FNYEAQ. The CDR3 coding sequence is TGTGCCAGCAGCTCTGGGACTAGCGGGAGGGCCCCTAACTCCTACGAGCAGTACTTC. Amino acids: CASSSGTSGRAPNSYEQYF.

This chain connects TRBV29-1 to TRBJ2-7; no firm D call. V was cut by 1 base and J by 5 bases, with 9 bases left in between. Germline V gene data show CDR1 as SQVTM and CDR2 as ANQGSEA. This CDR3 is built from 12 residues. The CDR3 loop reads CSVEGAFHEQYF. As DNA, the CDR3 is TGCAGCGTTGAAGGGGCTTTCCACGAGCAGTACTTC.

The gene calls are TRBV28 and TRBJ1-5; D might be TRBD1 (6 bases). There are 17 residues in the CDR3. V was clipped by 2 bases and J by 2 bases, with 16 bases between them. Germline-derived CDR1 and CDR2 are MDHEN and SYDVKM. The CDR3 protein is CASSLAHQGTGNQPQHF. CDR3 bases: TGTGCCAGCAGTTTAGCGCATCAGGGGACGGGCAATCAGCCCCAGCATTTT.

This clone was found a few times. Additional DNA sequences in this sample encode the identical CDR3. The V call is TRBV4-3, the J call TRBJ1-2; 7 bases agree with TRBD1. CDR1 is LGHNA and CDR2 is YSLEER in the germline V gene. The length of the CDR3 is 15 residues. After removal of 0 bases from V and 2 bases from J, the junction contained 3 bases not matched to a gene. CDR3 amino acids: CASSQDRDRNYGYTF. The CDR3 DNA reads TGCGCCAGCAGCCAAGATCGGGACAGAAACTATGGCTACACCTTC.

The chain links TRBV29-1 to TRBJ2-7, with TRBD1 matching over 7 bases. This CDR3 contains 14 residues. V lost 6 bases to trimming and J lost 4 bases; unmatched junction nucleotides: 12. The germline V gene has CDR1 SQVTM and CDR2 ANQGSEA. The CDR3 DNA sequence: TGCAGCGTAACCCGGGACAGTAGAGGGTACGAGCAGTACTTC. It yields the protein CSVTRDSRGYEQYF.

This clone turned up a few times. Within the sample, other DNA sequences also encode this same CDR3. V is TRBV5-6 and J is TRBJ2-1; 8 bases are shared with TRBD1. Germline loops: CDR1 SGHDT, CDR2 YYEEEE. The CDR3 length is 16 residues. The V segment lost 0 bases and the J segment 3 bases; nucleotides outside the gene matches: 5. The CDR3 nucleotides are TGTGCCAGCAGCTTGGGTGGGACAGGTGTCTACAATGAGCAGTTCTTC. Amino acids: CASSLGGTGVYNEQFF.

The V call is TRBV29-1, the J call TRBJ2-4, with a weak D call TRBD2 (6 bases). Trimming shortened V by 6 bases and J by 1 base, and 19 bases separated the two germline ends. Germline CDR1 and CDR2: SQVTM and ANQGSEA. The CDR3 covers 16 residues. The CDR3 sequence: CSVAGGGGSAKNIQYF. The CDR3 region has the DNA TGCAGCGTCGCCGGAGGAGGAGGGTCGGCCAAAAACATTCAGTACTTC.

The V and J genes are TRBV9 and TRBJ1-2; TRBD1 matches at 7 bases. V was pared by 3 bases and J by 8 bases, with 10 bases of the junction left unmatched. The germline V gene has CDR1 SGDLS and CDR2 YYNGEE. The CDR3 has 14 amino acids. CDR3 residues: CASSAREGGAGYTF. For the CDR3, the DNA is TGTGCCAGCAGCGCCCGAGAAGGGGGCGCAGGCTACACCTTC.